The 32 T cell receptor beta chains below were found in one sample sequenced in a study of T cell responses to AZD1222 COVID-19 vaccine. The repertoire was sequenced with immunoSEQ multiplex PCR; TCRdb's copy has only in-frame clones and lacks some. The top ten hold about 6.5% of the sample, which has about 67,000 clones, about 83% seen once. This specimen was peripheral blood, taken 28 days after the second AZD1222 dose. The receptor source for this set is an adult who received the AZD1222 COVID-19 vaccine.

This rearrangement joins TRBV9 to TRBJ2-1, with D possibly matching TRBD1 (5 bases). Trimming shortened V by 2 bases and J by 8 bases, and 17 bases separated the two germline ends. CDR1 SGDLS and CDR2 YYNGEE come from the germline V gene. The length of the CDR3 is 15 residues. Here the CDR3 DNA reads TGTGCCAGCAGCGTCCGGCAGGGCGGTTGGGATGAGCAGTTCTTC. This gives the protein CASSVRQGGWDEQFF.

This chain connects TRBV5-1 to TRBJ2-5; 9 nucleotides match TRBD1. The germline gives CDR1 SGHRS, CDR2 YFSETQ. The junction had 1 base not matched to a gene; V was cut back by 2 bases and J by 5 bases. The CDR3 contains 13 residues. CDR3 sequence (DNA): TGCGCCAGCAGCTTCGGACAGGGGGAGACCCAGTACTTC. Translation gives CASSFGQGETQYF.

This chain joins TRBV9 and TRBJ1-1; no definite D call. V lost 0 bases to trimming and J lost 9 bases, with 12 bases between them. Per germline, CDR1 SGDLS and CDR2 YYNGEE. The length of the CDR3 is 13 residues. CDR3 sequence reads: CASSVAGTAQAFF. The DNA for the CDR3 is TGTGCCAGCAGCGTAGCTGGTACAGCCCAAGCTTTCTTT.

The CDR3 sequence is CASSDLATNEKLFF. The CDR3 nucleotides are TGTGCCAGCAGCGACCTTGCAACTAATGAAAAACTGTTTTTT. This chain uses TRBV6-6 with TRBJ1-4, with D uncertain. This CDR3 has 14 amino acids. CDR1 is MNHNY and CDR2 is SVGAGI in the germline V gene (reference sequence). Trimming shortened V by 6 bases and J by 0 bases, and 8 bases separated the two germline ends.

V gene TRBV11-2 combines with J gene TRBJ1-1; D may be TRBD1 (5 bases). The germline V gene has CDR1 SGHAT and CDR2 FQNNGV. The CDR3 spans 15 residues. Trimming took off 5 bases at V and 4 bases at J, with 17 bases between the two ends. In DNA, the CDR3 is TGTGCCAGCAGCCTGGACCCCGGGGCAGGCACTGAAGCTTTCTTT. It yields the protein CASSLDPGAGTEAFF.

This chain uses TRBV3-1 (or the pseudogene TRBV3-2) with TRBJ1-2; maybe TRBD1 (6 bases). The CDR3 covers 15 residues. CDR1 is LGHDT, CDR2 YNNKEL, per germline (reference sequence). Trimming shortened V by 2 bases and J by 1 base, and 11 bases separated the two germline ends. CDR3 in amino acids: CASSQRTAFNYGYTF. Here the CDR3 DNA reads TGTGCCAGCAGCCAAAGGACAGCCTTTAACTATGGCTACACCTTC.

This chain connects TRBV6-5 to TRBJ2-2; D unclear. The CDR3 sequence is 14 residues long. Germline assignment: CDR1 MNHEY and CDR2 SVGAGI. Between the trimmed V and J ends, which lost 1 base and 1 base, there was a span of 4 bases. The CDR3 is CASSYFRNTGELFF. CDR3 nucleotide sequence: TGTGCCAGCAGTTACTTTAGGAACACCGGGGAGCTGTTTTTT.

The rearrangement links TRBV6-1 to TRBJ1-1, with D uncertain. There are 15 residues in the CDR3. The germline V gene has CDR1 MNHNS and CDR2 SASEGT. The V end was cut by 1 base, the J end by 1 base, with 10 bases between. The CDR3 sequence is CASSEGPRANTEAFF. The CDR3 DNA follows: TGTGCCAGCAGTGAAGGGCCTAGGGCGAACACTGAAGCTTTCTTT.

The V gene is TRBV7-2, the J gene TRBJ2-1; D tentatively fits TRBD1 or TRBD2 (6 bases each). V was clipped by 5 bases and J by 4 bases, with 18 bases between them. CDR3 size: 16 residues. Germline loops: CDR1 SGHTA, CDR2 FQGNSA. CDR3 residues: CASSPKDPGAYNEQFF. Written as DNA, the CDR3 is TGTGCCAGCAGCCCAAAAGACCCGGGGGCGTACAATGAGCAGTTCTTC.

The CDR3 region has the DNA TGCGCCAGCAGCCTTTTGGGACAGAGATCGGACTATGGCTACACCTTC. Translation: CASSLLGQRSDYGYTF. V and J are TRBV4-1 and TRBJ1-2, with TRBD1 matching 7 bases. The CDR3 sequence is 16 residues long. The germline CDR1 and CDR2 sequences are MGHRA and YSYEKL. The V segment lost 4 bases and the J segment 3 bases; nucleotides outside the gene matches: 11.

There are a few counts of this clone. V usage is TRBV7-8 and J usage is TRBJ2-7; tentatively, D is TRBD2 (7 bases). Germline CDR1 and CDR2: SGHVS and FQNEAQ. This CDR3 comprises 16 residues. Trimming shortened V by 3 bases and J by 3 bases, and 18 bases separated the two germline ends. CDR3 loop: CASSFSTRGGNYEQYF. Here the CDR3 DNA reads TGTGCCAGCAGCTTTTCAACGAGGGGGGGAAACTACGAGCAGTACTTC.

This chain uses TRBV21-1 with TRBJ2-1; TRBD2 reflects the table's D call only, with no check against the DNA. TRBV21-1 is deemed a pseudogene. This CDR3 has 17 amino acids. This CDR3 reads CASSNVAGATRYNEQFF. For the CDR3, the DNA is TGTGCCAGCAGCAATGTGGCGGGCGCCACTCGGTACAATGAGCAGTTCTTC.

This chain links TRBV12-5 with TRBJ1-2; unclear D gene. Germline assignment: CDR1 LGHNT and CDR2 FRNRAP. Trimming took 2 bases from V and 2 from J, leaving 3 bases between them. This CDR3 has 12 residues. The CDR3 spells CASGLSNYGYTF. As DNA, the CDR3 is TGTGCTAGTGGTTTGAGCAACTATGGCTACACCTTC.

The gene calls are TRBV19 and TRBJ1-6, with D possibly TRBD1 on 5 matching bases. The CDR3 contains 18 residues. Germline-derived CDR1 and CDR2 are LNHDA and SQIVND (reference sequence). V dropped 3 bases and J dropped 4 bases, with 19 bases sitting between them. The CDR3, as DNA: TGTGCCAGTAGTATTGAGGCGCGGGGGGAGCTTTATAATTCACCCCTCCACTTT. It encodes CASSIEARGELYNSPLHF.

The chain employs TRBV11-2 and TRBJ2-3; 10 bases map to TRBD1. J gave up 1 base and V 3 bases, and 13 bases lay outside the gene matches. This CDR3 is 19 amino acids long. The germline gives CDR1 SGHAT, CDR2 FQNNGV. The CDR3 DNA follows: TGTGCCAGCAGCTTTTTACGGGGCCAAGGGACAGGGGGCACAGATACGCAGTATTTT. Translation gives CASSFLRGQGTGGTDTQYF. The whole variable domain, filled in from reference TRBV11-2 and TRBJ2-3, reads EAGVAQSPRYKIIEKRQSVAFWCNPISGHATLYWYQQILGQGPKLLIQFQNNGVVDDSQLPKDRFSAERLKGVDSTLKIQPAKLEDSAVYLCASSFLRGQGTGGTDTQYFGPGTRLTVL.

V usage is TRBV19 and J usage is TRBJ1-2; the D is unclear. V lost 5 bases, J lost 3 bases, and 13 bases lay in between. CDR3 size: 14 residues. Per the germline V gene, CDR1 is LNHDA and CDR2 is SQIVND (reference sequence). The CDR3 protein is CASSGPSGDYGYTF. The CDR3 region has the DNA TGTGCCAGTAGTGGACCCTCCGGGGACTATGGCTACACCTTC.

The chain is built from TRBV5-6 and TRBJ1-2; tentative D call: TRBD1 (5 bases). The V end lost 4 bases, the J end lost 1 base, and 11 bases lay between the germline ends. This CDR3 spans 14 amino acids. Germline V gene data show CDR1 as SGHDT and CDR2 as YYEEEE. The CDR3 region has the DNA TGTGCCAGCAGCCCAGGAAGGGGTAACTATGGCTACACCTTC. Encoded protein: CASSPGRGNYGYTF.

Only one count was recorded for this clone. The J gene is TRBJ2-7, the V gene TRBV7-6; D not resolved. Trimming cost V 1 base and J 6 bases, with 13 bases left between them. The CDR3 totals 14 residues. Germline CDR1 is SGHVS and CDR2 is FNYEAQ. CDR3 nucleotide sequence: TGTGCCAGCAGCTTAGATCTGGGCCCCTTCGAGCAGTACTTC. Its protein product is CASSLDLGPFEQYF.

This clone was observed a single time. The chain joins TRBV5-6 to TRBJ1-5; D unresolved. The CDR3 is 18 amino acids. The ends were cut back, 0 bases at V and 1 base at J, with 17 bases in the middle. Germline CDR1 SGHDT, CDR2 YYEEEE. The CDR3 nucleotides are TGTGCCAGCAGCTTGGGTGGGTCGGGGTTGCTGAGCAATCAGCCCCAGCATTTT. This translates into CASSLGGSGLLSNQPQHF. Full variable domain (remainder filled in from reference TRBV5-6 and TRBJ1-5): DAGVTQSPTHLIKTRGQQVTLRCSPKSGHDTVSWYQQALGQGPQFIFQYYEEEERQRGNFPDRFSGHQFPNYSSELNVNALLLGDSALYLCASSLGGSGLLSNQPQHFGDGTRLSIL.

In DNA, the CDR3 is TGTGCCAGCAGCGCCGGGACAGTGGTCGTTGCAAACACCATATATTTT. Translation: CASSAGTVVVANTIYF. This chain joins TRBV9 and TRBJ1-3; TRBD1 matches 7 bases. This CDR3 spans 16 amino acids. Germline CDR1 is SGDLS and CDR2 is YYNGEE. The V and J ends lost 3 bases and 6 bases, in that order; junction bases with no gene match: 12.

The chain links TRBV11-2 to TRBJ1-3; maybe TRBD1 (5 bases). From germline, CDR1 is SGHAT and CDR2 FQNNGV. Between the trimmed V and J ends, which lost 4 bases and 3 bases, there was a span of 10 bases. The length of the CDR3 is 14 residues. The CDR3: CASSSQGGGNTIYF. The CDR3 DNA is TGTGCCAGCAGCTCGCAGGGTGGTGGAAACACCATATATTTT.

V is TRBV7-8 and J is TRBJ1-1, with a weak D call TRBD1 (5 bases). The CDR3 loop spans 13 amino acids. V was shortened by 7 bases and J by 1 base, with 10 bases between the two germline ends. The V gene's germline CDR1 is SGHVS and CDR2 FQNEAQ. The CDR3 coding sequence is TGTGCCAGCATAAGAGGGACGAACACTGAAGCTTTCTTT. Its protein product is CASIRGTNTEAFF.

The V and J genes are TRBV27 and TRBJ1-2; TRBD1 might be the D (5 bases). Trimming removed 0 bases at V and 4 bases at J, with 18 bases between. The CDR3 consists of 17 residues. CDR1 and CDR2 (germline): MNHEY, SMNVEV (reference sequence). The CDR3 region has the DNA TGTGCCAGCAGTTTATCGCCCGGGGCAGGGCTGCCCTATGGCTACACCTTC. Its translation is CASSLSPGAGLPYGYTF.

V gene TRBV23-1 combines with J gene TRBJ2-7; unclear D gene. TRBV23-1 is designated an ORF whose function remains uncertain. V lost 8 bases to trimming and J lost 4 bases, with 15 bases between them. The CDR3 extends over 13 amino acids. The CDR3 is CASLVSLLYEQYF. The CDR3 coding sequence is TGCGCCAGCCTCGTATCCTTGCTTTACGAGCAGTACTTC.

Written as DNA, the CDR3 is TGCGCCAGCAGCCTGGACAGGGAGTCAATCAACTATGGCTACACCTTC. As protein: CASSLDRESINYGYTF. The chain couples TRBV4-3 to TRBJ1-2, with 8 bases identical to TRBD1. Trimming at V came to 4 bases and at J to 2 bases, leaving 9 bases not matched to a gene. The germline CDR1 and CDR2 sequences are LGHNA and YSLEER. The CDR3 spans 16 residues.

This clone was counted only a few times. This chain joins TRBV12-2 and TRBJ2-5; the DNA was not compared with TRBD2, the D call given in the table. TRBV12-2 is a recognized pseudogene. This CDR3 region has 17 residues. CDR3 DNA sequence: TGTGCAAGTCGAACCGGGACTAGCGGGGAAAACCAAGAGACCCAGTACTTC. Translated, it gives CASRTGTSGENQETQYF.

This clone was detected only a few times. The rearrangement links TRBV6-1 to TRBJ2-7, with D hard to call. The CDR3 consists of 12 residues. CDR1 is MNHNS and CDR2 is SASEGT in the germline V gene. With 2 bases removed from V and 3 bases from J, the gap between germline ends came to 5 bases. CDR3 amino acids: CASSEPGYEQYF. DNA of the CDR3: TGTGCCAGCAGTGAACCCGGCTACGAGCAGTACTTC.

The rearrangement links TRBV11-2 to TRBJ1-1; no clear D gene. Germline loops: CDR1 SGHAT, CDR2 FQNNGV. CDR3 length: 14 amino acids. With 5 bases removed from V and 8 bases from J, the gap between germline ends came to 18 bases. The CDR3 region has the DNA TGTGCCAGCAGCCAGAGACAAGACGGGGTAGAAGCTTTCTTT. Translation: CASSQRQDGVEAFF.

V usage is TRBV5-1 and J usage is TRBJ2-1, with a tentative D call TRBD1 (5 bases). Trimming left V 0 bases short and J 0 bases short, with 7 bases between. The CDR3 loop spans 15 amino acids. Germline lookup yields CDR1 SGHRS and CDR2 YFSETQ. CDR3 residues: CASSLGGDSYNEQFF. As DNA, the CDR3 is TGCGCCAGCAGCTTGGGGGGCGACTCCTACAATGAGCAGTTCTTC.

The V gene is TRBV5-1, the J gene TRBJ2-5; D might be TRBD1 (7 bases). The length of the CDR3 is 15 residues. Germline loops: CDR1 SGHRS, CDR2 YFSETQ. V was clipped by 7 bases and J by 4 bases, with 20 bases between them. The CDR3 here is CASQGGDREVETQYF. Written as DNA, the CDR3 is TGCGCCAGCCAGGGTGGAGACAGGGAGGTAGAGACCCAGTACTTC.

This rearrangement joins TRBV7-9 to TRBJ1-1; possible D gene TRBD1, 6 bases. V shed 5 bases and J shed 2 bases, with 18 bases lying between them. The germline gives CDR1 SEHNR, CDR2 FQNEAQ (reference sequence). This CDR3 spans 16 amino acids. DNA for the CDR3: TGTGCCAGCAGCGGGGGCCTCTGGACGGATAACACTGAAGCTTTCTTT. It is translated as CASSGGLWTDNTEAFF.

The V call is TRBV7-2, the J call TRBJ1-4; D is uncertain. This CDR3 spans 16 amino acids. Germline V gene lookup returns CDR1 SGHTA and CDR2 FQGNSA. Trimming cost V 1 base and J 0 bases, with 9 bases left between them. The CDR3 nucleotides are TGTGCCAGCAGCTTAGTCGGGAGAACAACTAATGAAAAACTGTTTTTT. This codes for CASSLVGRTTNEKLFF.